These 10 T cell receptor beta chains were all obtained from the same sample, sequenced in a study of blood T cell repertoires in COVID-19 (TCRdb year 2020). Library construction relied on the immunoSEQ multiplex PCR assay. Here the immuneACCESS table is served through TCRdb, limited to in-frame sequences with V and J called. Missing clones are a known gap in these copies; in checked studies unresolved V genes cover under half, and the rest lacks a known reason. The sample includes 63,000 or so clones, with more than 70% observed a single time. In total, the top ten clones hold roughly 1.4% of the sample. The sample comprised peripheral blood. These receptors were obtained from a human donor in a cohort sampled during active COVID-19.

The chain recombines TRBV28 with TRBJ2-7; the D gene is possibly TRBD2 (5 bases). The CDR3 has 15 residues. The germline CDR1 and CDR2 sequences are MDHEN and SYDVKM. Trimming left V 6 bases short and J 3 bases short, with 18 bases between. The DNA of the CDR3 is TGTGCCAGCAGGGCGGGCCCCGGGTTGGGCTACGAGCAGTACTTC. It codes for CASRAGPGLGYEQYF.

The chain combines TRBV29-1 with TRBJ1-4, with 8 nucleotides matching TRBD1. The length of the CDR3 is 16 residues. Germline V gene sequence: CDR1 SQVTM, CDR2 ANQGSEA. The V gene end was trimmed by 6 bases and the J gene end by 10 bases; junction bases not matched to a gene: 19. The CDR3 DNA follows: TGCAGCGTCGATAGCGGCGTGACAGGGGAGGGAGGAAAACTGTTTTTT. Its protein product is CSVDSGVTGEGGKLFF.

This clone was detected a few times. This chain links TRBV10-3 with TRBJ2-7; D is perhaps TRBD2 (6 bases). The CDR3 spans 12 residues. Trimming shortened V by 4 bases and J by 4 bases, and 8 bases separated the two germline ends. Germline loops: CDR1 ENHRY, CDR2 SYGVKD. The CDR3 nucleotides are TGTGCCATCAGTGTCGGGGGATACGAGCAGTACTTC. It yields the protein CAISVGGYEQYF.

This sequence joins TRBV23-1 and TRBJ2-1; the match to TRBD2 covers 13 bases. TRBV23-1 is reported as an ORF; its role is uncertain. Unmatched junction bases numbered 10, after V lost 6 bases and J lost 2 bases. The CDR3 spans 18 residues. CDR3 DNA: TGCGCCAGCAGCGGGCACAACGGGACTAGCGGGACCTACAATGAGCAGTTCTTC. As protein: CASSGHNGTSGTYNEQFF.

The chain is built from TRBV7-2 and TRBJ2-5; 14 bases align to TRBD2. CDR1 is SGHTA, CDR2 FQGNSA, per germline. There are 18 residues in the CDR3. The trim removed 1 base at V and 5 bases at J, leaving 9 bases unmatched. The CDR3 DNA reads TGTGCCAGCAGCTTAGGAGGACTAGCGGGAGGACGGGGGGAGACCCAGTACTTC. It is translated as CASSLGGLAGGRGETQYF.

V usage is TRBV14 and J usage is TRBJ2-5; 8 nucleotides match TRBD1. After removal of 3 bases from V and 2 bases from J, the junction contained 17 bases not matched to a gene. CDR3 size: 19 residues. Germline V gene data show CDR1 as SGHDN and CDR2 as FVKESK. CDR3 amino acids: CASSQSPGQAATTQETQYF. The CDR3 DNA sequence: TGTGCCAGCAGCCAGTCCCCGGGACAGGCCGCCACAACTCAAGAGACCCAGTACTTC.

CDR3 in amino acids: CASRAWLAVWDEQFF. The CDR3 nucleotides are TGTGCCAGCAGGGCGTGGCTAGCGGTATGGGATGAGCAGTTCTTC. This rearrangement joins TRBV6-5 to TRBJ2-1, with 7 bases that match TRBD2. The CDR3 is made up of 15 amino acids. The germline V gene has CDR1 MNHEY and CDR2 SVGAGI. V shed 6 bases and J 8 bases; nucleotides not matched to a gene: 13.

The rearrangement uses TRBV5-8 and TRBJ2-2; no clear D gene. Per germline, CDR1 SGHTS and CDR2 YDEGEE. With 4 bases removed from V and 6 bases from J, the gap between germline ends came to 16 bases. CDR3 size: 15 residues. As DNA, the CDR3 is TGTGCCAGCAGCCCAAGACATCTACGGCCCGGGGAGCTGTTTTTT. Amino acids: CASSPRHLRPGELFF.

The chain combines TRBV7-9 with TRBJ2-3; 10 bases line up with TRBD1. The ends lost 5 bases at V and 4 bases at J; junction bases unmatched: 3. The CDR3 consists of 14 residues. CDR1 and CDR2 (germline): SEHNR, FQNEAQ (reference sequence). CDR3 nucleotide sequence: TGTGCCAGCAGCGCGACAGGGGGCGCAGATACGCAGTATTTT. Translation: CASSATGGADTQYF. Combining the CDR3 with reference TRBV7-9 and TRBJ2-3 gives the whole variable domain DTGVSQNPRHKITKRGQNVTFRCDPISEHNRLYWYRQTLGQGPEFLTYFQNEAQLEKSRLLSDRFSAERPKGSFSTLEIQRTEQGDSAMYLCASSATGGADTQYFGPGTRLTVL.

The chain joins TRBV7-9 to TRBJ2-6; 9 nucleotides agree with TRBD1. Germline CDR1 is SEHNR and CDR2 is FQNEAQ (reference sequence). CDR3 size: 14 residues. The V and J ends lost 6 bases and 12 bases, in that order; junction bases with no gene match: 9. The CDR3 sequence is CASSPTGGVSVLTF. The CDR3 nucleotides are TGTGCCAGCAGTCCGACAGGGGGTGTTTCCGTCCTGACTTTC.